Below, one T cell receptor beta chain is given with its context. This sample is part of a study of cytomegalovirus exposure and HLA in healthy donors. The PCR used 60 Vbeta and 13 Jbeta primers. Some clones are missing from TCRdb's copy, which holds only in-frame ones; the method was immunoSEQ multiplex PCR. This sample has over 85,000 clones, with roughly 79% found just once. The TCR sequence derives from a man between 25 and 39 years old in good health and CMV-seronegative. Sequenced input: PBMCs.

CDR3 amino acids: CASSYPSSLGNEQFF. The CDR3, as DNA: TGTGCCAGCAGTTACCCTTCTTCCCTCGGGAATGAGCAGTTCTTC. The chain couples TRBV6-5 to TRBJ2-1; D remains unclear. The V gene's germline CDR1 is MNHEY and CDR2 SVGAGI. There are 15 residues in the CDR3. The V gene lost 2 bases and the J gene lost 7 bases, with 15 bases spanning the gap.